This entry lists 24 T cell receptor beta chains sequenced from one sample in a study. MiXCR, applied by TCRdb to the 5' RACE reads, yields one record per CDR3 protein. Seen here are roughly 50,000 distinct CDR3 sequences, under 20% observed once, and the top ten hold under 2.5%. The sequenced sample consisted of naive CD4+ T cells sorted from blood. Described subset: naive CD4+ T cells, CD4+CD45RA+CD25-. These receptors came from a female donor with breast cancer.

V usage is TRBV12-3 or TRBV12-4 and J usage is TRBJ1-5, with D possibly TRBD1 on 5 matching bases. This CDR3 has 13 amino acids. The V end lost 6 bases, the J end lost 3 bases, and 9 bases lay between the germline ends. CDR3 loop: CASRGRVNQPQHF. The CDR3 region has the DNA TGTGCCAGCAGGGGACGCGTCAATCAGCCCCAGCATTTT.

In its sample, this clonotype was seen a few times. The genes are TRBV19 and TRBJ1-5, with a tentative D call TRBD1 (6 bases). Trimming took 7 bases from V and 7 from J, leaving 20 bases between them. The CDR3 has 15 amino acids. Germline CDR1 and CDR2: LNHDA and SQIVND (reference sequence). The CDR3 sequence: CASNKRDRLHQPQHF. The DNA of the CDR3 is TGTGCCAGTAATAAGCGAGACAGGCTACACCAGCCCCAGCATTTT.

The genes are TRBV5-4 and TRBJ1-1; no clear D. Germline V CDR1 and CDR2: SGHNT, YYREEE (reference sequence). Trimming shortened V by 5 bases and J by 6 bases, and 14 bases separated the two germline ends. This CDR3 is built from 13 residues. This CDR3 reads CASRDGVRPEAFF. The CDR3 coding sequence is TGTGCCAGCAGGGACGGGGTACGGCCTGAAGCTTTCTTT.

In its sample, this clonotype was seen many times. The V and J genes are TRBV5-6 and TRBJ2-7; no clear D. The V end was cut by 0 bases, the J end by 2 bases, with 6 bases between. CDR3 size: 13 residues. Germline V gene sequence: CDR1 SGHDT, CDR2 YYEEEE. The CDR3: CASSLGHAYEQYF. The CDR3 DNA reads as TGTGCCAGCAGCTTGGGACATGCCTACGAGCAGTACTTC.

Notes on this clonotype: One end of the junction is discordant with germline, which a read error may explain. The chain employs TRBV28 and TRBJ1-4; D uncertain. This CDR3 has 12 amino acids. Germline values: CDR1 MDHEN, CDR2 SYDVKM. The CDR3 here is CASSFSGEKLLF. The CDR3 DNA sequence: TGTGCCAGCAGTTTCTCTGGGGAAAAACTGCTTTTT.

The gene calls are TRBV7-9 and TRBJ2-2; D may match TRBD1 or TRBD2 (5 bases each). The germline V and J ends were trimmed by 6 bases and 5 bases, with 19 bases remaining between them. The CDR3 totals 16 residues. The V gene's germline CDR1 is SEHNR and CDR2 FQNEAQ (reference sequence). The CDR3 spells CASSIMVLAGTGELFF. DNA for the CDR3: TGTGCCAGCAGTATAATGGTGCTAGCAGGGACCGGGGAGCTGTTTTTT.

This clonotype was detected many times. V gene TRBV10-3 combines with J gene TRBJ1-4; D call uncertain. Germline values: CDR1 ENHRY, CDR2 SYGVKD. The V end lost 8 bases, the J end lost 5 bases, and 9 bases lay between the germline ends. The CDR3 covers 12 residues. Here the CDR3 reads CAIGVGNEKLFF. The CDR3 nucleotides read TGTGCCATCGGGGTAGGGAATGAAAAACTGTTTTTT.

The table lists this clonotype with a few counts. V is TRBV28 and J is TRBJ2-5, with D unclear. The CDR3 spans 14 residues. The germline gives CDR1 MDHEN, CDR2 SYDVKM. The CDR3: CGSLSAPPEETQYF. The CDR3 DNA is TGTGGGTCCCTCTCAGCCCCCCCTGAAGAGACCCAGTACTTC.

There are many counts of this clonotype. The rearrangement joins TRBV29-1 to TRBJ2-3; possibly TRBD2 for D (6 bases). The CDR3 is made up of 14 amino acids. Per the germline V gene, CDR1 is SQVTM and CDR2 is ANQGSEA. Trimming cost V 3 bases and J 3 bases, with 13 bases left between them. Written as DNA, the CDR3 is TGCAGCGTTGACCGGGAGACGGGTACAGATACGCAGTATTTT. Residues: CSVDRETGTDTQYF.

In its sample, this clonotype was seen many times. The CDR3 region has the DNA TGCAGTGCTAGACCGCCGGGGGACAGGGGAGGCTACACCTTC. This sequence encodes CSARPPGDRGGYTF. This chain joins TRBV20-1 and TRBJ1-2, with 10 positions matching TRBD1. V trimming: 2 bases; J trimming: 8 bases; junction bases outside the gene matches: 8. The CDR3 is 14 amino acids. Per the germline V gene, CDR1 is DFQATT and CDR2 is SNEGSKA (reference sequence).

This rearrangement joins TRBV7-2 to TRBJ2-3; TRBD1 is a possible D gene (6 bases). V was pared by 5 bases and J by 4 bases, with 10 bases between. The germline gives CDR1 SGHTA, CDR2 FQGNSA. This CDR3 spans 13 amino acids. Here the CDR3 reads CASSPAGADTQYF. The CDR3 DNA sequence: TGTGCCAGCAGCCCCGCAGGGGCAGATACGCAGTATTTT.

The chain links TRBV20-1 to TRBJ2-4, with a weak D call TRBD1 (5 bases). The V end was cut by 5 bases, the J end by 2 bases, with 13 bases between. The CDR3 totals 14 residues. CDR1 DFQATT and CDR2 SNEGSKA come from the germline V gene (reference sequence). The CDR3 sequence: CSAEDSGSKNIQYF. The CDR3 DNA reads as TGCAGTGCTGAAGACAGTGGATCCAAAAACATTCAGTACTTC.

V and J are TRBV7-9 and TRBJ2-7; D unclear. The CDR3 is 15 amino acids. CDR1 and CDR2 from the germline V gene are SEHNR and FQNEAQ (reference sequence). V was trimmed by 1 base and J by 5 bases, leaving 15 bases between them. The CDR3 loop reads CASSLVVGSGDEQYF. CDR3 nucleotide sequence: TGTGCCAGCAGCTTAGTAGTAGGGTCTGGGGACGAGCAGTACTTC.

The rearrangement joins TRBV5-1 to TRBJ2-7; tentatively, D is TRBD1 (6 bases). The CDR3 totals 13 residues. The germline V and J ends were trimmed by 4 bases and 7 bases, with 15 bases remaining between them. The germline V gene has CDR1 SGHRS and CDR2 YFSETQ. For the CDR3, the DNA is TGCGCCAGCAGCACCTCAGGGGAGAGAGAGCAGTACTTC. It encodes CASSTSGEREQYF.

In its sample, this clonotype was seen a few times. This sequence joins TRBV7-9 and TRBJ1-1, with D maybe TRBD1 (5 bases). Germline V gene data show CDR1 as SEHNR and CDR2 as FQNEAQ (reference sequence). This CDR3 spans 14 amino acids. The V end lost 5 bases, the J end lost 4 bases, and 14 bases lay between the germline ends. In DNA form, the CDR3 reads TGTGCCAGCAGCGAAAGCGGGGGGGTCACTGAAGCTTTCTTT. It specifies CASSESGGVTEAFF.

This clonotype has just a few counts. CDR3 DNA: TGCAGTGCTAGAGATCAGCAGCGGGAGGCCCGGGAGACCCAGTACTTC. This sequence encodes CSARDQQREARETQYF. This chain uses TRBV20-1 with TRBJ2-5, with 9 bases matching TRBD2. V gave up 0 bases and J gave up 5 bases; unmatched junction bases: 10. Germline CDR1 and CDR2: DFQATT and SNEGSKA (reference sequence). The CDR3 totals 16 residues.

This clonotype was observed a few times. Here the CDR3 reads CSVDPRANEDEQFF. The CDR3 region has the DNA TGCAGCGTTGACCCCAGGGCCAATGAGGATGAGCAGTTCTTC. The rearrangement joins TRBV29-1 to TRBJ2-1; a possible D gene is TRBD1 (5 bases). The CDR3 loop spans 14 amino acids. CDR1 and CDR2 (germline): SQVTM, ANQGSEA. The V end lost 3 bases, the J end lost 8 bases, and 17 bases lay between the germline ends.

This clonotype appeared many times. The junction and the germline gene differ at one end; a read error may be behind it. The CDR3 region has the DNA TGCAGTGCTAGTTGGGGACAGGGGAAGTTGATCTTT. Residues: CSASWGQGKLIF. The chain combines TRBV20-1 with TRBJ1-1, with 10 bases identical to TRBD1. Germline CDR1 is DFQATT and CDR2 is SNEGSKA (reference sequence). The CDR3 totals 12 residues.

With respect to this clonotype: This may be a read error, as it is one base from a much larger clone. The chain combines TRBV7-2 with TRBJ2-1; TRBD1 matches 9 bases. In germline, CDR1 is SGHTA, CDR2 FQGNSA. The CDR3 is 16 amino acids. The CDR3 protein is CVSSFDSGQGRNEQFF. The CDR3 DNA sequence: TGTGTCAGCAGCTTCGACTCGGGACAGGGACGGAATGAGCAGTTCTTC.

In this sample, this clonotype turned up a few times. The chain carries TRBV2 and TRBJ1-2, with 9 bases lining up with TRBD1. The trim removed 7 bases at V and 2 bases at J, leaving 8 bases unmatched. The CDR3 spans 15 residues. From germline, CDR1 is SNHLY and CDR2 FYNNEI. The DNA of the CDR3 is TGTGCCAGCAAACAGGGGGCACAAGGCAACTATGGCTACACCTTC. It translates to CASKQGAQGNYGYTF.

The sample holds many counts of this clonotype. The chain recombines TRBV5-1 with TRBJ1-1; D is ambiguous. The CDR3 extends over 18 amino acids. Trimming left V 1 base short and J 0 bases short, with 19 bases between. Germline assignment: CDR1 SGHRS and CDR2 YFSETQ. The CDR3 spells CASSLRSLGSFMNTEAFF. CDR3 nucleotides: TGCGCCAGCAGCTTGAGAAGTTTGGGAAGCTTCATGAACACTGAAGCTTTCTTT.

This clonotype turned up a few times. The rearrangement joins TRBV11-2 to TRBJ2-2; D unclear. Germline V gives CDR1 SGHAT, CDR2 FQNNGV. The CDR3 totals 15 residues. V lost 1 base and J 0 bases, leaving 6 bases between the germline ends. The DNA for the CDR3 is TGTGCCAGCAGCTTAGGCTCCGCGAACACCGGGGAGCTGTTTTTT. This translates into CASSLGSANTGELFF.

This clonotype was seen a few times. The rearrangement joins TRBV2 to TRBJ1-3, with a possible D match to TRBD1 (5 bases). The V gene's germline CDR1 is SNHLY and CDR2 FYNNEI. This CDR3 spans 13 amino acids. V was trimmed by 8 bases and J by 0 bases, leaving 8 bases between them. CDR3 in amino acids: CASQGDSGNTIYF. The CDR3 DNA is TGTGCCAGCCAGGGCGACTCTGGAAACACCATATATTTT.

In this sample, this clonotype turned up many times. The V call is TRBV7-3, the J call TRBJ2-7; TRBD2 agrees at 8 bases. The germline gives CDR1 SGHTA, CDR2 FQGTGA. The CDR3 has 14 amino acids. The trim removed 5 bases at V and 3 bases at J, leaving 6 bases unmatched. The CDR3 DNA reads as TGTGCCAGCAGCGCAGTAGCGGGAAGCTACGAGCAGTACTTC. Translation gives CASSAVAGSYEQYF. The full variable domain, in which reference TRBV7-3 and TRBJ2-7 provide the parts outside the CDR3, is GAGVSQTPSNKVTEKGKYVELRCDPISGHTALYWYRQSLGQGPEFLIYFQGTGAADDSGLPNDRFFAVRPEGSVSTLKIQRTERGDSAVYLCASSAVAGSYEQYFGPGTRLTVT.